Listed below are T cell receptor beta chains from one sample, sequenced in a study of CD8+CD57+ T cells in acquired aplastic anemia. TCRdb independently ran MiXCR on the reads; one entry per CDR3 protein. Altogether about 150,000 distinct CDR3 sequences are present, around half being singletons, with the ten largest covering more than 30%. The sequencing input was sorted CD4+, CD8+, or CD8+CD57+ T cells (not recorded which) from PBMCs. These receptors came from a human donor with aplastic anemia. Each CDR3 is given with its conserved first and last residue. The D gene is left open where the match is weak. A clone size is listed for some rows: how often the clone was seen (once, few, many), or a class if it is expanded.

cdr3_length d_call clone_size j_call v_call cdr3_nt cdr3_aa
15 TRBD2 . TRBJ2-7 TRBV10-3 TGTGCCATCAGTGTAGGGACTAGCGGATCCTACGAGCAGTACTTC CAISVGTSGSYEQYF
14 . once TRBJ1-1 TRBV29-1 TGCAGCGTTCGATCGGACTCAAGGGGCACTGAAGCTTTCTTT CSVRSDSRGTEAFF
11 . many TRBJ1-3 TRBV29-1 TGCAGCGTTGAGGAGGGAAACACCATATATTTT CSVEEGNTIYF
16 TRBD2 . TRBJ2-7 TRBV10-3 TGTGCCATCAAACCAGGGACTAGCGGGTACTCCTACGAGCAGTACTTC CAIKPGTSGYSYEQYF
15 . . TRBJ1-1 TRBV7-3 TGTGCCAGCAGCTTGGGTGGGCAGGTGGGCACTGAAGCTTTCTTT CASSLGGQVGTEAFF
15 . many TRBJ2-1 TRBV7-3 TGTGCCAGCAGCCCACTAGCCACGAGCTACAATGAGCAGTTCTTC CASSPLATSYNEQFF
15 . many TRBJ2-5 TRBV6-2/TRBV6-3 TGTGCCAGCAGTTACTCAGTCAGACTCCAAGAGACCCAGTACTTC CASSYSVRLQETQYF
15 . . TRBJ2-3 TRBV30 TGTGCCTGGAGTGGGCCCCTCGCGGGGTCGTTTACGCAGTATTTT CAWSGPLAGSFTQYF
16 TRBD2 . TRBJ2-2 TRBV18 TGTGCCAGCTCACCACCGACTAGCGGGACGGCCGGGGAGCTGTTTTTT CASSPPTSGTAGELFF
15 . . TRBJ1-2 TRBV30 TGTGCCTGGGCGGCCTGGTCCGGGCCTAAGGGAGGCTACACCTTC CAWAAWSGPKGGYTF
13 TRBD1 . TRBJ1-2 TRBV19 TGTGCCAGTAGGAGGACAGGGCCCTATGGCTACACCTTC CASRRTGPYGYTF
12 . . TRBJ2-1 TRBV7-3 TGTGCCAGCAGCAACAGCTACAATGAGCAGTTCTTC CASSNSYNEQFF
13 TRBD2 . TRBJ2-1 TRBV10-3 TGTGCCATTAGCCTAGCGGGTGGCAATGAGCAGTTCTTC CAISLAGGNEQFF
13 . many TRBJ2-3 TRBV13 TGTGCCAGCAGCTCATCCTCCGGAGATACGCAGTATTTT CASSSSSGDTQYF
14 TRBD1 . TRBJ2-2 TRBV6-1 TGTGCCAGCAGCGTAGTAGGGGGCAGCGGGGAGCTGTTTTTT CASSVVGGSGELFF
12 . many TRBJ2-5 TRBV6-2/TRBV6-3 TGTGCCAGCAGTTGGATAGAAGAGACCCAGTACTTC CASSWIEETQYF
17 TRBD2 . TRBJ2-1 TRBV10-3 TGTGCCATCGGAATGGGACTAGCGGGAGGATCGAGGAATGAGCAGTTCTTC CAIGMGLAGGSRNEQFF
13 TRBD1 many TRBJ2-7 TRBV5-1 TGCGCCAGCAGCACCGGGACAGGCTACGAGCAGTACTTC CASSTGTGYEQYF
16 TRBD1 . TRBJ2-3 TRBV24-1 TGTGCCACCAGTGAGAGGGGGCCATCGGTCACAGATACGCAGTATTTT CATSERGPSVTDTQYF
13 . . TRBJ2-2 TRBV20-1 TGCAGTGCTAGACACGGTGACTCCGGGGAGCTGTTTTTT CSARHGDSGELFF
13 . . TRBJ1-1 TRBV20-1 TGCAGTGCTAGAGATGGGAGAAAACCTGAAGCTTTCTTT CSARDGRKPEAFF
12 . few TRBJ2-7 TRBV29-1 TGCAGCGTGGTCGGCAGATCCTACGAGCAGTACTTC CSVVGRSYEQYF
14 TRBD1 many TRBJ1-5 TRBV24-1 TGTGCCACCGGGGACAGATATAGCAATCAGCCCCAGCATTTT CATGDRYSNQPQHF